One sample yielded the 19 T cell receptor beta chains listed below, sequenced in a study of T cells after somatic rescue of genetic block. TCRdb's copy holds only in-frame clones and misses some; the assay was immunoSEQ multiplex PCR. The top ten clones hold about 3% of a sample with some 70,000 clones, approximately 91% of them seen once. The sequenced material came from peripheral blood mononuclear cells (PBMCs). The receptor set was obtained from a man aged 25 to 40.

CDR3 DNA: TGCAGCGTAAGGACAGGTATCGACGAGCAGTACTTC. This gives the protein CSVRTGIDEQYF. This rearrangement joins TRBV29-1 to TRBJ2-7; the match to TRBD1 covers 7 bases. This CDR3 is built from 12 residues. Germline-derived CDR1 and CDR2 are SQVTM and ANQGSEA. V trimming: 6 bases; J trimming: 5 bases; junction bases outside the gene matches: 7.

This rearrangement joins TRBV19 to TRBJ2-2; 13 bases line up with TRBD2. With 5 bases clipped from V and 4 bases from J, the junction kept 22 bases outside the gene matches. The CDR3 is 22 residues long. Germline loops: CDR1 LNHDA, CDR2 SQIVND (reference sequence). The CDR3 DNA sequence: TGTGCCAGTAGTTCCAATGGGAGGGATCCGGGACTAGCGGGGACGGGCACCGGGGAGCTGTTTTTT. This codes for CASSSNGRDPGLAGTGTGELFF.

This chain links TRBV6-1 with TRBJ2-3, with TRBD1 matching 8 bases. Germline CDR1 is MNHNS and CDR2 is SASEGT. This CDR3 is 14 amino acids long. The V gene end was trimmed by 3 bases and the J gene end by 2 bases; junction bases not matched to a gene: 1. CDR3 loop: CASSEDRATDTQYF. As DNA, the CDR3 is TGTGCCAGCAGTGAGGACAGGGCCACAGATACGCAGTATTTT.

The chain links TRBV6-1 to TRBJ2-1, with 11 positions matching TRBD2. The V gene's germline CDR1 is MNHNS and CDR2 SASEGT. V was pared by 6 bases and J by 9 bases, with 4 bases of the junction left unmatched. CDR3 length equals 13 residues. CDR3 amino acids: CASRLAGVSEQFF. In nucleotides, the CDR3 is TGTGCCAGCAGACTAGCGGGAGTCAGTGAGCAGTTCTTC.

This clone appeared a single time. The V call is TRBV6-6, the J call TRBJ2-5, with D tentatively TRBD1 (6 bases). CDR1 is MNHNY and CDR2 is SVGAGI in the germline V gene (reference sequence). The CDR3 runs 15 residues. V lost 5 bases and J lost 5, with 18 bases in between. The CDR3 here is CASSTRDMAGETQYF. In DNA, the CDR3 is TGTGCCAGCAGTACACGGGACATGGCAGGCGAGACCCAGTACTTC.

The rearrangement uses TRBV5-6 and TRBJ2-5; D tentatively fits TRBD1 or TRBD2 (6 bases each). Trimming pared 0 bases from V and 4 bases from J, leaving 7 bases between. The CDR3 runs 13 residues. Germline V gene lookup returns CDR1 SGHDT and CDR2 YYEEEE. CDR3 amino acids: CASSLGGAETQYF. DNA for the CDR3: TGTGCCAGCAGCTTGGGGGGGGCAGAGACCCAGTACTTC. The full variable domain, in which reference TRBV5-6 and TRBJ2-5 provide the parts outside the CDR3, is DAGVTQSPTHLIKTRGQQVTLRCSPKSGHDTVSWYQQALGQGPQFIFQYYEEEERQRGNFPDRFSGHQFPNYSSELNVNALLLGDSALYLCASSLGGAETQYFGPGTRLLVL.

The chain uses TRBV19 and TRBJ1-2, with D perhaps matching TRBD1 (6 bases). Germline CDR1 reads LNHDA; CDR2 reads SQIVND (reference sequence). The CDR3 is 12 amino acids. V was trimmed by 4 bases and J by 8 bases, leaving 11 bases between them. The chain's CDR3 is CASSKRGRGYTF. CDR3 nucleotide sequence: TGTGCCAGTAGTAAACGGGGGCGAGGCTACACCTTC.

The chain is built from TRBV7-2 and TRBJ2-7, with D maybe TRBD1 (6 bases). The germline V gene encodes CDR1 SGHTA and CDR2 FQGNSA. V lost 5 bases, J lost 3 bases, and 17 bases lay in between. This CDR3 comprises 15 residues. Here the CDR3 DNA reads TGTGCCAGCAGCGTCGTATGGGCAGGGGTCTACGAGCAGTACTTC. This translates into CASSVVWAGVYEQYF.

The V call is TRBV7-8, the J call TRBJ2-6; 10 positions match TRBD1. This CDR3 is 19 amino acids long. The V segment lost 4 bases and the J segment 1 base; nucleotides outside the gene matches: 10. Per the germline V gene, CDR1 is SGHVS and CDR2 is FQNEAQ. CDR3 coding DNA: TGTGCCAGCAGCTCCTCGGGACAGGGGTTCCCTTCTGGGGCCAACGTCCTGACTTTC. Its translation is CASSSSGQGFPSGANVLTF. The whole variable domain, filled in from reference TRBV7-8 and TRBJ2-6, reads GAGVSQSPRYKVAKRGQDVALRCDPISGHVSLFWYQQALGQGPEFLTYFQNEAQLDKSGLPSDRFFAERPEGSVSTLKIQRTQQEDSAVYLCASSSSGQGFPSGANVLTFGAGSRLTVL.

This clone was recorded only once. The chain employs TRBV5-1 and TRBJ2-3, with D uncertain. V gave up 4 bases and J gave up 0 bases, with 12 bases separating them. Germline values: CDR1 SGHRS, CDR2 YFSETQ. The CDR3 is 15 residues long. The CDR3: CASSPGLASTDTQYF. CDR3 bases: TGCGCCAGCAGCCCTGGTCTGGCTAGCACAGATACGCAGTATTTT.

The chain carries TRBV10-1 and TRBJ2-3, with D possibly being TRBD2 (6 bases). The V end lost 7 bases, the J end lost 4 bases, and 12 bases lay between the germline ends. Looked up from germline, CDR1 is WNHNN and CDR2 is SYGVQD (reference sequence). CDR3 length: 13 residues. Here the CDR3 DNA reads TGCGCCAGCATCTGGCGGGGCTCAGATACGCAGTATTTT. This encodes CASIWRGSDTQYF.

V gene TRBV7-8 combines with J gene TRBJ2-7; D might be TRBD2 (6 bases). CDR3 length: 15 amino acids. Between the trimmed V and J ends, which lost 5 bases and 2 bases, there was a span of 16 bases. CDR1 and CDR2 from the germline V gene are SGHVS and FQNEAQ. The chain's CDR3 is CASSPPGTQAYEQYF. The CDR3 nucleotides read TGTGCCAGCAGCCCTCCGGGGACTCAGGCCTACGAGCAGTACTTC.

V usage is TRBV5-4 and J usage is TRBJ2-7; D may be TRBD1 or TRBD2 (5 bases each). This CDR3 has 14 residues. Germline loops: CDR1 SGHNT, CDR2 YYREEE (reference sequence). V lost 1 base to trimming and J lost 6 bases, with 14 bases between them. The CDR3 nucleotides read TGTGCCAGCAGCTTGATGGGACGAAACTCCGAGCAGTACTTC. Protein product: CASSLMGRNSEQYF.

CDR3 residues: CASSEQFTEAFF. The CDR3 DNA reads TGTGCCAGCAGTGAACAGTTCACTGAAGCTTTCTTT. The gene calls are TRBV2 and TRBJ1-1; D is ambiguous. The CDR3 runs to 12 residues. The germline gives CDR1 SNHLY, CDR2 FYNNEI. Trimming removed 2 bases from V and 4 bases from J, with 5 bases in between. The whole variable domain, remainder taken from reference TRBV2 and TRBJ1-1, is EPEVTQTPSHQVTQMGQEVILRCVPISNHLYFYWYRQILGQKVEFLVSFYNNEISEKSEIFDDQFSVERPDGSNFTLKIRSTKLEDSAMYFCASSEQFTEAFFGQGTRLTVV.

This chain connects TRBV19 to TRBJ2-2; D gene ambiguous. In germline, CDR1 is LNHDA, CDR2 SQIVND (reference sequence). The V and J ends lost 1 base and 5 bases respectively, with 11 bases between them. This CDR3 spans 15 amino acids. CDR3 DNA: TGTGCCAGTAGTATAGCCGGACGGCTAACCGGGGAGCTGTTTTTT. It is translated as CASSIAGRLTGELFF.

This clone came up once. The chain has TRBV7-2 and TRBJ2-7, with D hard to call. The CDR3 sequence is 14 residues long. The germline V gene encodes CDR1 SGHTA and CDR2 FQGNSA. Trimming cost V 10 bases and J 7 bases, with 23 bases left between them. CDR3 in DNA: TGTGCCACAGCATCCAGTTGGCGGCCGGTTGAGCAGTACTTC. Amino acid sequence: CATASSWRPVEQYF.

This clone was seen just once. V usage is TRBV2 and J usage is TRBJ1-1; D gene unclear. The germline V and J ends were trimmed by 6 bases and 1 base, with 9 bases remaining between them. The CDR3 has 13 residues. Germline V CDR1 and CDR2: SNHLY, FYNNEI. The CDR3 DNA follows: TGTGCCAGCAGAAAGGACGGGAACACTGAAGCTTTCTTT. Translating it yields CASRKDGNTEAFF.

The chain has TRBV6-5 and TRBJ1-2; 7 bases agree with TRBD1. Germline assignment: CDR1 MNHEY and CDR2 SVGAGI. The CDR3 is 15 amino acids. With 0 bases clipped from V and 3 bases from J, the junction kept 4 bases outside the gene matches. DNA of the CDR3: TGTGCCAGCAGTTACTCACCGACAGGGCACTATGGCTACACCTTC. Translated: CASSYSPTGHYGYTF.

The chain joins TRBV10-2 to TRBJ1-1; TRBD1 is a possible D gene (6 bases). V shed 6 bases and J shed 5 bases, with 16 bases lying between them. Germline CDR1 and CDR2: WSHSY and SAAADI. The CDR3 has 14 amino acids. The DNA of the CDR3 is TGCGCCAGCAGGATTACAGGGCCCGGGACTGAAGCTTTCTTT. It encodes CASRITGPGTEAFF.